The 14 T cell receptor beta chains given below trace back to one sample, sequenced in a study of blood T cell repertoires in COVID-19. Repertoires were generated with immunoSEQ multiplex PCR, while TCRdb's copy carries only in-frame clones and drops some. The sample holds 120,000 or so clones, 75% to 90% seen once. The material sequenced was peripheral blood. Receptors were obtained from a man aged 70 or older with acute or convalescent COVID-19.

The gene calls are TRBV5-4 and TRBJ1-1; D is possibly TRBD1 (5 bases). V lost 5 bases and J lost 6, with 11 bases in between. The CDR3 spans 12 residues. The germline CDR1 and CDR2 sequences are SGHNT and YYREEE (reference sequence). The CDR3 region has the DNA TGTGCCAGCAGGTCGGGGGGAGCTGAAGCTTTCTTT. Amino acid sequence: CASRSGGAEAFF.

The chain carries TRBV25-1 and TRBJ2-3; 7 nucleotides agree with TRBD1. J lost 5 bases, V lost 8 bases, and 4 bases had no gene match. CDR1 is MGHDK, CDR2 SYGVNS, per germline. The CDR3 extends over 12 amino acids. CDR3 bases: TGTGCCAGCGGGACAGTCGGAGATACGCAGTATTTT. Its protein is CASGTVGDTQYF.

A single count supports this clone. In DNA, the CDR3 is TGTGCCAGCAGCCAAGCGAGGCGGAACTATGGCTACACCTTC. As protein: CASSQARRNYGYTF. The V call is TRBV14, the J call TRBJ1-2; D is uncertain. In germline, CDR1 is SGHDN, CDR2 FVKESK. V was cut by 1 base and J by 2 bases, with 8 bases left in between. The CDR3 is made up of 14 amino acids.

The chain links TRBV5-6 to TRBJ1-3; 9 bases agree with TRBD1. This CDR3 has 14 residues. Trimming took 4 bases from V and 2 from J; bases not matched to a gene: 1. CDR1 is SGHDT, CDR2 YYEEEE, per germline. CDR3 region: CASSGDRAGNTIYF. The CDR3 nucleotides are TGTGCCAGCAGCGGGGACAGGGCTGGAAACACCATATATTTT. The full variable domain, rest sourced from reference TRBV5-6 and TRBJ1-3, is DAGVTQSPTHLIKTRGQQVTLRCSPKSGHDTVSWYQQALGQGPQFIFQYYEEEERQRGNFPDRFSGHQFPNYSSELNVNALLLGDSALYLCASSGDRAGNTIYFGEGSWLTVV.

The count of this clone is one. The CDR3 loop is CASSQRQGASYGYTF. The CDR3 bases are TGTGCCAGCAGCCAAAGACAGGGGGCCTCCTATGGCTACACCTTC. V is TRBV5-6 and J is TRBJ1-2; TRBD1 agrees at 10 bases. The CDR3 loop spans 15 amino acids. Trimming at V came to 4 bases and at J to 4 bases, leaving 7 bases not matched to a gene. Per the germline V gene, CDR1 is SGHDT and CDR2 is YYEEEE.

The CDR3 reads CASSLAPAGTNEQFF. CDR3 DNA: TGTGCCAGCAGCTTGGCGCCGGCGGGGACCAATGAGCAGTTCTTC. The rearrangement joins TRBV5-5 to TRBJ2-1; D perhaps matches TRBD2 (6 bases). The V end was cut by 0 bases, the J end by 6 bases, with 13 bases between. In germline, CDR1 is SGHKS, CDR2 YYEKEE (reference sequence). This CDR3 region has 15 residues.

The V and J genes are TRBV5-1 and TRBJ1-6; 9 bases are a match to TRBD1. This CDR3 region has 16 residues. CDR1 and CDR2 (germline): SGHRS, YFSETQ. J was trimmed by 5 bases and V by 4 bases; bases with no gene match: 7. CDR3 in DNA: TGCGCCAGCAGCAAGGACAGGGGACCCCATAATTCACCCCTCCACTTT. It translates to CASSKDRGPHNSPLHF.

The table lists this clone with a few counts. The sample contains more than one DNA sequence encoding this CDR3. This chain connects TRBV29-1 to TRBJ2-7; 8 nucleotides align to TRBD1. The CDR3 spans 12 residues. CDR1 SQVTM and CDR2 ANQGSEA come from the germline V gene. V shed 7 bases and J 3 bases; nucleotides not matched to a gene: 5. CDR3 protein: CSAGQGRYEQYF. CDR3 nucleotides: TGCAGCGCAGGACAGGGACGCTACGAGCAGTACTTC.

The CDR3 here is CASSRLSWAGGRDTEAFF. Here the CDR3 DNA reads TGTGCCAGCAGCCGACTCTCCTGGGCAGGAGGGCGAGACACTGAAGCTTTCTTT. The gene calls are TRBV11-2 and TRBJ1-1; D gene uncertain. V was pared by 5 bases and J by 3 bases, with 25 bases between. The CDR3 loop spans 18 amino acids. CDR1 and CDR2 (germline): SGHAT, FQNNGV.

The rearrangement links TRBV6-5 to TRBJ1-6; TRBD1 might be the D (5 bases). Germline CDR1 MNHEY, CDR2 SVGAGI. Trimming took 6 bases from V and 17 from J, leaving 20 bases between them. The CDR3 length is 13 residues. CDR3 sequence reads: CASRPDSLQYIHF. CDR3 sequence (DNA): TGTGCCAGCAGGCCTGACAGTCTCCAATACATCCACTTT.

This chain joins TRBV12-5 and TRBJ2-1; TRBD2 might be the D (7 bases). With 0 bases removed from V and 6 bases from J, the gap between germline ends came to 15 bases. From germline, CDR1 is LGHNT and CDR2 FRNRAP. This CDR3 comprises 16 residues. The CDR3 spells CASGLVGGERRNEQFF. CDR3 DNA: TGTGCTAGTGGTTTGGTAGGGGGGGAGAGACGCAATGAGCAGTTCTTC.

The chain has TRBV5-8 and TRBJ1-6; 7 nucleotides align to TRBD1. The J segment lost 5 bases and the V segment lost 4 bases, leaving 6 bases of the junction unmatched. CDR1 and CDR2 from the germline V gene are SGHTS and YDEGEE. The CDR3 totals 15 residues. CDR3 in amino acids: CASSPWDRDNSPLHF. CDR3 nucleotide sequence: TGTGCCAGCAGCCCCTGGGACAGAGATAATTCACCCCTCCACTTT.

The chain links TRBV3-1 (or the pseudogene TRBV3-2) to TRBJ2-1; the match to TRBD2 covers 7 bases. The CDR3 length is 12 residues. The V segment lost 3 bases and the J segment 14 bases; nucleotides outside the gene matches: 7. Germline V lookup: CDR1 LGHDT, CDR2 YNNKEL (reference sequence). The CDR3 nucleotides read TGTGCCAGCAGCCAGGATTCGGGGAGGGAGTTCTTC. It specifies CASSQDSGREFF.

This clone was seen only a few times. The rearrangement uses TRBV6-5 and TRBJ1-2; 8 bases are a match to TRBD1. The CDR3 length is 14 residues. The J segment lost 8 bases and the V segment lost 8 bases, leaving 13 bases of the junction unmatched. Germline V gene data show CDR1 as MNHEY and CDR2 as SVGAGI. CDR3: CASGGTTGDRGYTF. The CDR3 nucleotides read TGTGCCAGCGGAGGAACGACAGGGGATCGAGGCTACACCTTC.